Following are 18 T cell receptor beta chains from one sample sequenced in a study of identical twins. TCRdb re-analysed the 5' RACE reads in MiXCR, keeping a single row per CDR3 protein. The profile shows about 1.7 million distinct CDR3 sequences, under 35% of them singletons. Sequencing input: cord blood. All receptors derive from a newborn girl in good health.

This clonotype was counted only a few times. The J gene is TRBJ1-1, the V gene TRBV12-3 or TRBV12-4, with a possible D match to TRBD1 (5 bases). V lost 7 bases to trimming and J lost 0 bases, with 15 bases between them. The CDR3 covers 15 residues. This chain's CDR3 is CASTITGRMNTEAFF. The CDR3 DNA reads TGTGCCAGCACCATTACGGGACGAATGAACACTGAAGCTTTCTTT.

The chain combines TRBV27 with TRBJ2-7; the D gene could be TRBD1 or TRBD2 (6 bases each). The CDR3 contains 16 residues. Germline V gives CDR1 MNHEY, CDR2 SMNVEV (reference sequence). Trimming stripped 5 bases from V and 7 bases from J, with 24 bases between. As DNA, the CDR3 is TGTGCCAGCAGTCCACTCGCCGGGGGCGGCTACAATGAGCAGTACTTC. Encoded protein: CASSPLAGGGYNEQYF.

The table lists this clonotype with a few counts. The CDR3 coding sequence is TGCAGTGCTGGCCGGACAGGGGCTACATTCAATCAGCCCCAGCATTTT. Residues: CSAGRTGATFNQPQHF. The gene calls are TRBV20-1 and TRBJ1-5; 9 bases are a match to TRBD1. V shed 5 bases and J 3 bases; nucleotides not matched to a gene: 11. CDR1 is DFQATT, CDR2 SNEGSKA, per germline (reference sequence). This CDR3 has 16 amino acids.

Note on this clonotype: One end of the junction varies from germline; a read error may be responsible. The J gene is TRBJ2-3, the V gene TRBV14; TRBD2 matches 11 bases. This CDR3 is built from 17 residues. The germline V gene has CDR1 SGHDN and CDR2 FVKESK. The CDR3 is CASSRQTGLAVTDMQYF. The CDR3 region has the DNA TGTGCCAGCAGCCGGCAAACGGGACTAGCGGTCACAGATATGCAGTATTTT.

V gene TRBV20-1 combines with J gene TRBJ1-2, with 9 bases that match TRBD1. V was pared by 1 base and J by 4 bases, with 7 bases of the junction left unmatched. CDR3 length equals 15 residues. Germline CDR1 reads DFQATT; CDR2 reads SNEGSKA (reference sequence). CDR3 protein: CSARVNRGQVYGYTF. The CDR3 DNA sequence: TGCAGTGCTAGAGTGAACAGGGGGCAAGTCTATGGCTACACCTTC.

The sample holds many counts of this clonotype. This chain links TRBV6-6 with TRBJ1-5; D remains ambiguous. The CDR3 spans 12 residues. Trimming took off 7 bases at V and 3 bases at J, with 7 bases between the two ends. CDR1 and CDR2 (germline): MNHNY, SVGAGI (reference sequence). The CDR3 protein is CASTGFNQPQHF. The CDR3, as DNA: TGTGCCAGCACGGGCTTCAATCAGCCCCAGCATTTT.

This clonotype was recorded a few times. The chain links TRBV15 to TRBJ2-1; D might be TRBD1 (5 bases). V lost 3 bases and J lost 5, with 5 bases in between. Germline CDR1 reads LNHNV; CDR2 reads YYDKDF (reference sequence). This CDR3 has 12 residues. The DNA for the CDR3 is TGTGCCACCAGCAGCAGGGACAATGAGCAGTTCTTC. This gives the protein CATSSRDNEQFF.

The rearrangement links TRBV19 to TRBJ2-5; 9 bases are a match to TRBD2. The CDR3 is 18 amino acids. V dropped 1 base and J dropped 11; count of bases not matched to a gene: 20. Germline CDR1 is LNHDA and CDR2 is SQIVND (reference sequence). CDR3 DNA sequence: TGTGCCAGTAGTATAGCTCCCTCGCGGGGGGGCTCCTACAATGAGCAGTACTTC. This translates into CASSIAPSRGGSYNEQYF. The full variable domain, with the rest looked up from reference TRBV19 and TRBJ2-5, is DGGITQSPKYLFRKEGQNVTLSCEQNLNHDAMYWYRQDPGQGLRLIYYSQIVNDFQKGDIAEGYSVSREKKESFPLTVTSAQKNPTAFYLCASSIAPSRGGSYNEQYFGPGTRLLVL.

The chain uses TRBV9 and TRBJ2-1, with TRBD2 matching over 7 bases. Trimming removed 2 bases from V and 3 bases from J; junction bases left unmatched: 8. CDR1 and CDR2 (germline): SGDLS, YYNGEE. The length of the CDR3 is 16 residues. The CDR3 DNA sequence: TGTGCCAGCAGCGTGCGAGCGGGGAGGTTCTACAATGAGCAGTTCTTC. This encodes CASSVRAGRFYNEQFF.

This clonotype was seen ten or more times. The chain joins TRBV18 to TRBJ2-7; possibly TRBD1 or TRBD2 for D (6 bases each). V was clipped by 5 bases and J by 4 bases, with 12 bases between them. The CDR3 sequence is 13 residues long. Per germline, CDR1 KGHSH and CDR2 LQKENI. The CDR3 bases are TGTGCCAGCTCATGGGGGGCTCTTTACGAGCAGTACTTC. This encodes CASSWGALYEQYF. The variable domain in full, with the rest retrieved from reference TRBV18 and TRBJ2-7, is NAGVMQNPRHLVRRRGQEARLRCSPMKGHSHVYWYRQLPEEGLKFMVYLQKENIIDESGMPKERFSAEFPKEGPSILRIQQVVRGDSAAYFCASSWGALYEQYFGPGTRLTVT.

This chain connects TRBV12-3 or TRBV12-4 to TRBJ1-3; tentative D call: TRBD1 (5 bases). The ends were cut back, 6 bases at V and 0 bases at J, with 9 bases in the middle. The CDR3 is 14 residues long. CDR3 DNA sequence: TGTGCCAGCAGGACAGATCTCTCTGGAAACACCATATATTTT. Protein product: CASRTDLSGNTIYF.

This clonotype has just a few counts. This chain uses TRBV24-1 with TRBJ2-5, with no clear D. The length of the CDR3 is 13 residues. Trimming took 4 bases from V and 11 from J, leaving 16 bases between them. Germline loops: CDR1 KGHDR, CDR2 SFDVKD. The chain's CDR3 is CATSDFDHSRQYF. In DNA form, the CDR3 reads TGTGCCACCAGTGACTTCGACCACAGTAGGCAGTACTTC.

This clonotype was observed a handful of times. The chain has TRBV4-2 and TRBJ2-1; D remains ambiguous. CDR3 length: 17 residues. Germline CDR1 is LGHNA and CDR2 is YNFKEQ. V was shortened by 3 bases and J by 0 bases, with 15 bases between the two germline ends. The CDR3 DNA reads TGTGCCAGCAGCCACCTTGACCCCATGAGCTCCTACAATGAGCAGTTCTTC. Translated: CASSHLDPMSSYNEQFF.

As concerns this clonotype: The junction does not match germline at one end; this may be a read error. This rearrangement joins TRBV9 to TRBJ2-3; the match to TRBD2 covers 7 bases. Germline CDR1 reads SGDLS; CDR2 reads YYNGEE. The CDR3 extends over 12 amino acids. The CDR3 DNA reads TGTGCCAGCAGCACCCAGCGGGATACGCTGTATTTT. As protein: CASSTQRDTLYF.

This clonotype came up a few times. The V call is TRBV7-2, the J call TRBJ2-3; D is uncertain. V was clipped by 2 bases and J by 5 bases, with 17 bases between them. The CDR3 sequence is 16 residues long. Germline V gene data show CDR1 as SGHTA and CDR2 as FQGNSA. The DNA of the CDR3 is TGTGCCAGCAGCTTAATGGGCCTGGTTGTGCGAGATACGCAGTATTTT. It encodes CASSLMGLVVRDTQYF.

This rearrangement joins TRBV4-2 to TRBJ2-1, with 7 positions matching TRBD2. Germline V gene data show CDR1 as LGHNA and CDR2 as YNFKEQ. The CDR3 totals 16 residues. Germline trimming cut 0 bases from V and 7 bases from J; bases unmatched to any gene: 9. The CDR3 spells CASSQEGVLAANEQFF. CDR3 nucleotides: TGTGCCAGCAGCCAAGAGGGGGTCCTAGCGGCTAATGAGCAGTTCTTC.

As concerns this clonotype: A much larger clone is a single base away; this may be a read error. This CDR3 is CASSQQSNEQFF. The CDR3 bases are TGTGCCAGCAGCCAGCAGTCCAATGAGCAGTTCTTC. The chain has TRBV3-1 and TRBJ2-1; D unresolved. The length of the CDR3 is 12 residues. V dropped 3 bases and J dropped 6 bases, with 6 bases sitting between them. CDR1 is LGHDT, CDR2 YNNKEL, per germline (reference sequence).

The V gene is TRBV6-4, the J gene TRBJ2-1; the match to TRBD1 covers 8 bases. Matching the DNA end better, TRBJ2-7 makes the J call doubtful. The CDR3 runs 15 residues. Germline V lookup: CDR1 MRHNA, CDR2 SNTAGT. CDR3 in amino acids: CASSLQGDSYNEQYF. The CDR3 DNA follows: TGTGCCAGCAGTTTACAGGGGGACTCCTACAATGAGCAGTACTTC.